This TCR beta chain was retrieved from a study of CD8 T cells in Susac syndrome. RNA, at about 0.45 to 1 ug, was reverse transcribed with random hexamers. TCRdb ran MiXCR on the immunoSEQ multiplex PCR reads and lists one entry per CDR3 protein. The data hold roughly 150,000 distinct CDR3 sequences, with about 90% observed a single time. CD8+ and CD4+ T cells from blood underwent TCR beta sequencing, which was carried out in a high-throughput format. TEMRA cells were FACS-enriched and CD8+ and CD4+ T cells negatively isolated. This CDR3 comprises 10 residues. The germline V and J ends were trimmed by 5 bases and 7 bases, with 3 bases remaining between them. The germline gives CDR1 MDHEN, CDR2 SYDVKM.

Material for sequencing was CD4+ T cells from PBMCs. This chain links TRBV28 with TRBJ1-5; D is unclear. The TCR originated in a human donor in good health. DNA for the CDR3: TGTGCCAGCAGTCTCCAGCCCCAGCATTTT. Its protein is CASSLQPQHF.